These T cell receptor beta chains were read from a single sample in a study of blood T cells in healthy people across ages. A single record per CDR3 protein comes from TCRdb applying MiXCR to the 5' RACE reads. The repertoire holds hundreds of thousands of distinct CDR3 sequences, around 34% seen once, with roughly 13% in the top ten. Specimen: blood. The receptors derive from a man aged 18-30 years in good health. CDR3s include the opening cysteine and the closing phenylalanine or tryptophan. The D gene is left open where the match is weak. Size is omitted from some rows. Given values are once, few, many or a class for expanded clones.

TRBV12-3/TRBV12-4,few,15,TRBJ1-1,.,CASSFWVGDNTEAFF,TGTGCCAGCAGTTTCTGGGTAGGGGATAACACTGAAGCTTTCTTT
TRBV28,.,15,TRBJ2-3,.,CASSFLDGSTDTQYF,TGTGCCAGCAGTTTCTTAGACGGCAGCACAGATACGCAGTATTTT
TRBV5-1,few,15,TRBJ2-1,.,CASSLVLGPYNEQFF,TGCGCCAGCAGCTTGGTATTGGGCCCCTACAATGAGCAGTTCTTC
TRBV13,many,14,TRBJ2-3,.,CASSLTGNLDTQYF,TGTGCCAGCAGCTTAACAGGAAACCTGGATACGCAGTATTTT
TRBV12-3/TRBV12-4,many,15,TRBJ2-1,TRBD1,CASSLGTGGYNEQFF,TGTGCCAGCAGTTTAGGGACAGGGGGTTACAATGAGCAGTTCTTC
TRBV4-2,.,19,TRBJ2-3,TRBD1,CASSQGGFAGGTGLDTQYF,TGTGCCAGCAGCCAAGGGGGGTTCGCCGGAGGGACAGGGTTGGATACGCAGTATTTT
TRBV20-1,few,13,TRBJ2-4,TRBD2,CSAGEGGGNIQYF,TGCAGTGCAGGGGAGGGCGGGGGAAACATTCAGTACTTC
TRBV4-2,few,15,TRBJ2-2,TRBD2,CASSLALAGAGELFF,TGTGCCAGCAGCCTGGCTCTAGCGGGGGCCGGGGAGCTGTTTTTT
TRBV2,many,13,TRBJ2-3,TRBD2,CATRTSGTDTQYF,TGTGCCACCCGGACTAGCGGAACAGATACGCAGTATTTT
TRBV15,once,12,TRBJ2-7,TRBD1,CATSWTGKEQYF,TGTGCCACCAGCTGGACAGGGAAAGAACAGTACTTC
TRBV20-1,.,14,TRBJ2-3,.,CSASPEASTDTQYF,TGCAGTGCTAGTCCAGAGGCTAGCACAGATACGCAGTATTTT
TRBV2,.,16,TRBJ1-1,.,CASSGPRGGTPLWAFF,TGTGCCAGCAGTGGCCCGAGGGGCGGGACACCCCTTTGGGCTTTCTTT
TRBV29-1,.,14,TRBJ2-2,TRBD1,CSGGQGANTGELFF,TGCAGCGGGGGACAGGGGGCGAATACCGGGGAGCTGTTTTTT
TRBV3-1,few,16,TRBJ1-2,.,CASSQNVREANYGYTF,TGTGCCAGCAGCCAAAACGTAAGGGAGGCTAACTATGGCTACACCTTC
TRBV7-8,many,14,TRBJ2-3,.,CASSFRAGTDTQYF,TGTGCCAGCAGCTTTCGGGCAGGCACAGATACGCAGTATTTT
TRBV11-2,few,14,TRBJ2-5,.,CASSIGSRLETQYF,TGTGCCAGCAGCATTGGGTCTAGACTAGAGACCCAGTACTTC
TRBV7-9,many,15,TRBJ2-7,.,CASSLGASSSYEQYF,TGTGCCAGCAGCTTAGGGGCGTCCAGCTCCTACGAGCAGTACTTC
TRBV27,.,13,TRBJ1-1,.,CATHRDTGTEAFF,TGTGCCACTCACCGGGACACCGGCACTGAAGCTTTCTTT
TRBV27,.,15,TRBJ2-7,.,CASSLSGISYNEQYF,TGTGCCAGCAGTTTATCAGGGATCTCCTACAATGAGCAGTACTTC
TRBV7-9,.,13,TRBJ2-3,.,CASSLGVCRPQYF,TGTGCCAGCAGCTTAGGAGTGTGTCGGCCGCAGTATTTT
TRBV7-2,.,15,TRBJ2-7,TRBD1,CASSLAWGQGGEQYF,TGTGCCAGCAGTCTCGCTTGGGGACAGGGGGGGGAGCAGTACTTC
TRBV20-1,few,13,TRBJ1-4,TRBD1,CSASRTGDEKLFF,TGCAGTGCCAGCCGGACAGGGGATGAAAAACTGTTTTTT
TRBV9,many,16,TRBJ2-5,.,CASSVEAVSPQETQYF,TGTGCCAGCAGCGTTGAGGCAGTCTCCCCTCAAGAGACCCAGTACTTC
TRBV5-1,.,15,TRBJ2-1,.,CASSLAATSYNEQFF,TGCGCCAGCAGCTTGGCCGCAACATCCTACAATGAGCAGTTCTTC
TRBV13,.,15,TRBJ2-5,.,CASSPAGEDEETQYF,TGTGCCAGCAGCCCCGCAGGGGAGGACGAAGAGACCCAGTACTTC
TRBV7-3,few,23,TRBJ2-3,.,CASSLMAWSHNKHRGLSTDTQYF,TGTGCCAGCAGCTTAATGGCTTGGTCACACAACAAACATCGGGGACTTAGCACAGATACGCAGTATTTT
TRBV20-1,.,12,TRBJ1-1,.,CSASTRGTEAFF,TGCAGTGCTAGTACGCGGGGGACTGAAGCTTTCTTT